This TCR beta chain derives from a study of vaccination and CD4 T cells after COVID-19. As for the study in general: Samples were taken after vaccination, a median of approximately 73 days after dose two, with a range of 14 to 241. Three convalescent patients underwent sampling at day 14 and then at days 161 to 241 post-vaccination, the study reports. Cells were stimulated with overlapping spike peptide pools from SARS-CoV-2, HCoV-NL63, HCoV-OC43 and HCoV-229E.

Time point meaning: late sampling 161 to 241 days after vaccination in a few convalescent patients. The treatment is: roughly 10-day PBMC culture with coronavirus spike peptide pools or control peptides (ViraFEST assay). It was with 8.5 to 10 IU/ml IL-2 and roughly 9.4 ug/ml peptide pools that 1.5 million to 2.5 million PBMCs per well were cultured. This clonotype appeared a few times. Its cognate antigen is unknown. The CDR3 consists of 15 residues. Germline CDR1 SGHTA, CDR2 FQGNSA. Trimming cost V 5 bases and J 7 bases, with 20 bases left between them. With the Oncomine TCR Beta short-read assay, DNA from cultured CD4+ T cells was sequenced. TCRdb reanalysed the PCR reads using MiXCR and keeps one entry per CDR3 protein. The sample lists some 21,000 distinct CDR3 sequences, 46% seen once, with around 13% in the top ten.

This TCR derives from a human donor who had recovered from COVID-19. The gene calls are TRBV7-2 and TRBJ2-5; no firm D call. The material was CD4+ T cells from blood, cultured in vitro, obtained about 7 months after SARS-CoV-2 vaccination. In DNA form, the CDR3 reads TGTGCCAGCAGCCCCCGCATGGGATGGTCGGGGACCCAGTACTTC. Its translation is CASSPRMGWSGTQYF.